A selection of T cell receptor beta chains follows, all from one sample in a study of sequential checkpoint blockade in melanoma. Data came from immunoSEQ multiplex PCR; TCRdb stores just in-frame clones and leaves some out. The sample includes approximately 10,000 clones, just under 75% of them seen just once. The source was CD8+ T cells sorted from blood (inferred from file names), collected from a patient given nivolumab and ipilimumab in sequence. The receptors originated from a human donor with melanoma. Both conserved end residues are part of each CDR3. The D gene is left open where the match is weak. Size tells how often a clone was seen (once, few, many) or the class of an expanded clone, and some rows leave it out.

cdr3_length,v_call,clone_size,d_call,j_call,cdr3_nt,cdr3_aa
14,TRBV6-4,NA,NA,TRBJ1-6,TGTGCCAGCAGCGAGGCAAGCGATAATTCACCCCTCCACTTT,CASSEASDNSPLHF
13,TRBV13,NA,NA,TRBJ2-5,TGTGCCAGCAGCTCCGGACTGAAAGAGACCCAGTACTTC,CASSSGLKETQYF
15,TRBV6-1,few,TRBD2,TRBJ2-3,TGTGCCAGCAGTGGGACTAGCGGGGGGGCAGATACGCAGTATTTT,CASSGTSGGADTQYF
13,TRBV5-4,NA,NA,TRBJ2-7,TGCGCCAGCAGCTTGGACTCTCGCTACGAGCAGTACTTC,CASSLDSRYEQYF
18,TRBV5-8,large,NA,TRBJ1-4,TGTGCCAGCAGCCCGAGGGTGGGATACCTTCTAACTAATGAAAAACTGTTTTTT,CASSPRVGYLLTNEKLFF
15,TRBV5-1,NA,TRBD1,TRBJ1-3,TGCGCCAGCAGCAACGGGACAGGGAGGGGAAACACCATATATTTT,CASSNGTGRGNTIYF
15,TRBV5-6,NA,NA,TRBJ1-5,TGTGCCAGCAGCTTGGGTTCCACGGGGATTCAGCCCCAGCATTTT,CASSLGSTGIQPQHF
13,TRBV5-4,NA,TRBD1,TRBJ1-1,TGTGCCAGCAGCACCGGACAGGAACCTGAAGCTTTCTTT,CASSTGQEPEAFF
16,TRBV7-6,NA,NA,TRBJ2-7,TGTGCCAGCAGCTTAGCGGTGGGGGGACGATCCTACGAGCAGTACTTC,CASSLAVGGRSYEQYF
17,TRBV5-1,NA,TRBD1,TRBJ1-2,TGCGCCAGCAGCAACGGACAGGGGGCAAGCTTACCCTATGGCTACACCTTC,CASSNGQGASLPYGYTF